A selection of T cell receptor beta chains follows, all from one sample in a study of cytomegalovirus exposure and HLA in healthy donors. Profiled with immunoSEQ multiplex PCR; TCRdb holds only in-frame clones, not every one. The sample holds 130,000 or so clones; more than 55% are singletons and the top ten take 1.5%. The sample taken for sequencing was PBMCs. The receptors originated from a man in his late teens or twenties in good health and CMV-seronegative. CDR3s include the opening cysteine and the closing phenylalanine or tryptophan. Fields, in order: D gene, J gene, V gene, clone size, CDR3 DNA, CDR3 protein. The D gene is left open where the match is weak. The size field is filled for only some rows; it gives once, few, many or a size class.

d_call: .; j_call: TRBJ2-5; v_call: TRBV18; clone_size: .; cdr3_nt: TGTGCCAGCTCACCACCCAGTGCATGGGAGACCCAGTACTTC; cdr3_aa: CASSPPSAWETQYF
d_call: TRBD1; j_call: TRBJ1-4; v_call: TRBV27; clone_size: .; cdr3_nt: TGTGCCAGCAGGCTCACGGGACAGGTTCGAAATGAAAAACTGTTTTTT; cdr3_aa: CASRLTGQVRNEKLFF
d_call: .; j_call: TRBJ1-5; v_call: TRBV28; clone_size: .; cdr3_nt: TGTGCCAGCGCAGCCGGGGGGAGCAATCAGCCCCAGCATTTT; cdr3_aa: CASAAGGSNQPQHF
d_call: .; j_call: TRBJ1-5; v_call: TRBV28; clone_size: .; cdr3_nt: TGTGCCAGCAGTTCTCGGACAACTAGCAATCAGCCCCAGCATTTT; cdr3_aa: CASSSRTTSNQPQHF
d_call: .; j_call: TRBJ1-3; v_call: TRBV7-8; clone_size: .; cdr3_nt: TGTGCCAGCAGCCCCCTGCCGCCAGAAATTTATTTAGGGGATGGAAACACCATATATTTT; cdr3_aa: CASSPLPPEIYLGDGNTIYF
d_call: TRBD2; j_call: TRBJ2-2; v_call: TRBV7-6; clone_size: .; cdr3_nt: TGTGCCAGCAGCTTAGGGACTAGTTTAATCACCGGGGAGCTGTTTTTT; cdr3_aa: CASSLGTSLITGELFF
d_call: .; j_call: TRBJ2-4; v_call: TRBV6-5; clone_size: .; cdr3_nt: TGTGCCAGCAGTTACGGGCCAGCCAAAAACATTCAGTACTTC; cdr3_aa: CASSYGPAKNIQYF
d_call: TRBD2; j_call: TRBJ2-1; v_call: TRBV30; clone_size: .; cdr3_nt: TGTGCCTGGAGTATTAGCGGGAGCGACAATGAGCAGTTCTTC; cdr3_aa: CAWSISGSDNEQFF
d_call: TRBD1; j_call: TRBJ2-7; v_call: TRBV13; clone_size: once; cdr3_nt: TGTGCCAGCAGCTTCGGGACAGTCACCTACGAGCAGTACTTC; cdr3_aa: CASSFGTVTYEQYF
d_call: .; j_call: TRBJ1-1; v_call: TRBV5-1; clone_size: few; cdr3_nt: TGCGCCAGCAGCACGGCGGGGGGCACTGAAGCTTTCTTT; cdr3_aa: CASSTAGGTEAFF
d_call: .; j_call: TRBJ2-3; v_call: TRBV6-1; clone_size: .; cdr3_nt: TGTGCCAGCAGAGCAAATACGAGCCCAGATACGCAGTATTTT; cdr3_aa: CASRANTSPDTQYF
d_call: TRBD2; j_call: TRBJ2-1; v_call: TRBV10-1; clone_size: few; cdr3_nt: TGCGCCAGCAGAAATTCTAGCGGGGGGTGTGAGCAGTTCTTC; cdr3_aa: CASRNSSGGCEQFF
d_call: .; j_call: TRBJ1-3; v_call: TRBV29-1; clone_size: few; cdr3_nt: TGCAGCGTTGAAGATAGGGGCAATGCTGGAAACACCATATATTTT; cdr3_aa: CSVEDRGNAGNTIYF
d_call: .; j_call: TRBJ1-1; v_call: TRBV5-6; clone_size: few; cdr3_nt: TGTGCCAGCAGCTTGGCACCCTTTGAGTCGGGTGGATACAACACTGAAGCTTTCTTT; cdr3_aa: CASSLAPFESGGYNTEAFF
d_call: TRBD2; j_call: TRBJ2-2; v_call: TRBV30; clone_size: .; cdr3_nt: TGTGCCTGGAGTGTAGTCGTGGGAGGGCACACCGGGGAGCTGTTTTTT; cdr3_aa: CAWSVVVGGHTGELFF
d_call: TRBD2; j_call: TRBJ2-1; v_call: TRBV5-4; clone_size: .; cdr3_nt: TGTGCCAGCACTCCTCGGCTAGCGGGGGGGCCCAATGAGCAGTTCTTC; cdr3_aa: CASTPRLAGGPNEQFF
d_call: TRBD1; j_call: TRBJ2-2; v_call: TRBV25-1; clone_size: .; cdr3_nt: TGTGCCCGCAGTGAAAACAGGGGGCAAGGGGCCGGGGAGCTGTTTTTT; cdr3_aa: CARSENRGQGAGELFF
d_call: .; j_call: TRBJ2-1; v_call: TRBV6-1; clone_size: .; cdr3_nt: TGTGCCAGCAGTGAACAGGGTAATGAGCAGTTCTTC; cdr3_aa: CASSEQGNEQFF
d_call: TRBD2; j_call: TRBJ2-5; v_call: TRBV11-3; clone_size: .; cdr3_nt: TGTGCCAGCTCATTGGGTAGCGGGGGACCAGAGACCCAGTACTTC; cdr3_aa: CASSLGSGGPETQYF
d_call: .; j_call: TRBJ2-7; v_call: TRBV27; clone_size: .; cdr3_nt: TGTGCCAGCAGTTTTACATGGAGCTCCTACGAGCAGTACTTC; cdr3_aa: CASSFTWSSYEQYF
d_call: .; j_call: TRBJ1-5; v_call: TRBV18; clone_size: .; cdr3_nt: TGTGCCAGCTCACCAGGGTCGGGGGGCGGTCAGCCCCAGCATTTT; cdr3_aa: CASSPGSGGGQPQHF
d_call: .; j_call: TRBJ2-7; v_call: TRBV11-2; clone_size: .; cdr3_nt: TGTGCCAGCAGCTTAGGTCCGACACCCTTGGAGCAGTACTTC; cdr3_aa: CASSLGPTPLEQYF
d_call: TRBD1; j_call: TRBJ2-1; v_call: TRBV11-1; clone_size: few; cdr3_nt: TGTGCCAGCAGCTTAGGATACGGGACAGCGAAATTAGGGGATGAGCAGTTCTTC; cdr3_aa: CASSLGYGTAKLGDEQFF
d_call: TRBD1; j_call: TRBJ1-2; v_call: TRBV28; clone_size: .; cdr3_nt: TGTGCCAGCAGTTTATTAGGGGGCGTAGGCTACACCTTC; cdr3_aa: CASSLLGGVGYTF
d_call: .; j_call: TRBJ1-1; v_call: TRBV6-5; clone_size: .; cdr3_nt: TGTGCCAGCACCCCCCGGGGTGGTTACACTGAAGCTTTCTTT; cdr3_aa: CASTPRGGYTEAFF
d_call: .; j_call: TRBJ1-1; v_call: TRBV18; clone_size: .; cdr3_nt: TGTGCCAGCTCCCCCAGGGAACCGAACACTGAAGCTTTCTTT; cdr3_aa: CASSPREPNTEAFF
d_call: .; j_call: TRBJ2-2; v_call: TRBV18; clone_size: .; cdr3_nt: TGTGCCAGCTCACCACTCAAGCGTGGCACCGGGGAGCTGTTTTTT; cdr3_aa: CASSPLKRGTGELFF
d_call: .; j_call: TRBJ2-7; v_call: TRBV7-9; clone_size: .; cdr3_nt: TGTTCCAGCAGCTTGGAGGCCTACGAGCAGTACTTC; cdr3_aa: CSSSLEAYEQYF
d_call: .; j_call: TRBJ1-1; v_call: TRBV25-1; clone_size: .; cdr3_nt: TGTGCCAGCAGCCACGGTGTGAACACTGAAGCTTTCTTT; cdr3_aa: CASSHGVNTEAFF
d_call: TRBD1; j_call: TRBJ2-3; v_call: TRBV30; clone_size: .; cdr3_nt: TGTGCCTGGAGGGATTGGACAGGCCGTGCCTCAGATACGCAGTATTTT; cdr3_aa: CAWRDWTGRASDTQYF
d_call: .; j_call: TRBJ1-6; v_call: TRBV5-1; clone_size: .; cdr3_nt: TGCGCCAGCAGCTTGGGAACCGGTAGAGAATCACCCCTCCACTTT; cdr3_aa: CASSLGTGRESPLHF
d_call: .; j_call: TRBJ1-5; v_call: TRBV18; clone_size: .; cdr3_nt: TGTGCCAGCACTCAAAGGGCCGAGGGGCCCCAGCATTTT; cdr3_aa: CASTQRAEGPQHF
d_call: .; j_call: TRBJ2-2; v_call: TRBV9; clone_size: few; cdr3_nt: TGTGCCAGCAGCGTAGAGGGCAGGGGAGAGGAGCTGTTTTTT; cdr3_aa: CASSVEGRGEELFF
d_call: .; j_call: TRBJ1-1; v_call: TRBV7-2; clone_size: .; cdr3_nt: TGTGCCAGCAGCTTAACCAGAACTGAAGCTTTCTTT; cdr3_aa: CASSLTRTEAFF
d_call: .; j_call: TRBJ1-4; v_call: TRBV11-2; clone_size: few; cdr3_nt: TGTGCCAGCAGCTTTGGGGGGAATGAAAAACTGTTTTTT; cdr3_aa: CASSFGGNEKLFF
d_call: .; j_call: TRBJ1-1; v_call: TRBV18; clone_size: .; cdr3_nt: TGTGCCAGCTCACCAAGGGACTTTTTCGGAACTGAAGCTTTCTTT; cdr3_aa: CASSPRDFFGTEAFF
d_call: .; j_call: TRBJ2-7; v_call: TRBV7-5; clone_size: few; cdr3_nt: TGTGCCAGAAGCTTAAGGCGGGAACGGGGTTTCGGCGGGAGGGGAGATTACGAGCAGTACTTC; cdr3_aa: CARSLRRERGFGGRGDYEQYF
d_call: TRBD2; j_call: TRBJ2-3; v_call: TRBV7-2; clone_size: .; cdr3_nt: TGTGCCAGCAGCTTCACTAGCGGCGATACGCAGTATTTT; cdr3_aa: CASSFTSGDTQYF
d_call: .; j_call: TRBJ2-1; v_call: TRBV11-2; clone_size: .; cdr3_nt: TGTGCCAGCAGGGGGCAGCCCGATGGGGATGAGCAGTTCTTC; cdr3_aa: CASRGQPDGDEQFF
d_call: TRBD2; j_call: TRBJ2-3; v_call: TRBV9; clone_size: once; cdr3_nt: TGTGCCAGTAGCGCTGGAGCGGGGGGGCCAGATACGCAGTATTTT; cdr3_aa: CASSAGAGGPDTQYF
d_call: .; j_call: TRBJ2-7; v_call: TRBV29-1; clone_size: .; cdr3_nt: TGCAGCGCACAGGGACAAACCTACGAGCAGTACTTC; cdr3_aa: CSAQGQTYEQYF
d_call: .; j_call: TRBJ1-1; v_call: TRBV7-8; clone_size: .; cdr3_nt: TGTGCCAGCAGCGTAAATACCAGGGGCTCTATATCTGAAGCTTTCTTT; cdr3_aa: CASSVNTRGSISEAFF